This T cell receptor beta chain was sequenced during a study of blood T cell repertoires in COVID-19 (dated by TCRdb to the early 2020s). In terms of the full investigation: Samples from collaborators originated in the United States, Italy and Spain and spanned both the acute and convalescent phases of COVID-19. The prospective study material was composed of cDNA or gDNA derived from T cells, B-cell-depleted T cells, or PBMCs. Deeply sampled blood TCRbeta repertoires from subjects exposed to, actively infected with, or recovered from COVID-19 were included in the dataset. The repertoires were made available in a free public database intended to serve as a resource for research on the immune response to SARS-CoV-2. The samples were drawn from two sources: the first 160 participants of the ongoing ImmuneRACE study, and fewer than 1,500 subjects contributed by 6 global collaborators. The sample metadata nearly always contained a de-identified subject ID, COVID-19 status, age in years and sex. Where available, HLA class I and class II types were obtained from metadata supplied by the sample provider rather than from assay-based typing. What the work shows at the level of the full study, not this receptor alone: The quantity of clinical and demographic metadata differed by source and by participant and was supplied without curation.

TCRbeta CDR3 regions were amplified from genomic DNA by means of the immunoSEQ Assay, a bias-controlled multiplex PCR. From the authors' description of their analysis: The number of nucleated cells in each sample was estimated by amplification of reference gene primers within the assay. Sequence reads were collapsed and filtered to measure the absolute abundance of every unique TCRbeta CDR3 rearrangement. For each sample, productive Simpson clonality was calculated as the square root of Simpson's diversity index over productive rearrangements. TCRdb stores this immuneACCESS table with in-frame sequences only. Part of the clones is absent; in the studies checked, under half of the shortfall reflects unresolved V genes, and no reason is known for the rest. V and J calls and clone size are copied from that table; D and trimming were computed from the DNA. The sample has 160,000 or so clones on record, around 90% of them singletons. The ten largest clones capture about 2.3% of the sample.

Whole blood was collected in K2EDTA tubes by collaborating institutions according to the institutions' own protocols. For TCRbeta analysis, collaborators shipped samples as frozen whole blood, isolated PBMCs, or DNA extracted from either of those sample types. This clone was seen just once. The target of this receptor is not known. Per-base qualities were not stored, and no clone one base away is much larger. Trimming takes 0 bases from V and 2 bases from J, and the germline ends sit 10 bases apart. CDR1 LNHNV and CDR2 YYDKDF are derived from the germline V gene (reference sequence). Including the terminal cysteine and phenylalanine, the CDR3 comprises 16 residues. The read is trimmed to its CDR3 DNA, 48 bases read in frame from base 1.

This sequence originates from a man aged 18 to 29 with acute or convalescent COVID-19. What was sequenced was peripheral blood. The chain joins TRBV15 to TRBJ1-4, and perhaps TRBD1 as D gene, on 5 matching bases. The CDR3 is CATSRDKAGTNEKLFF. The bases read TGTGCCACCAGCAGAGATAAGGCAGGGACTAATGAAAAACTGTTTTTT.